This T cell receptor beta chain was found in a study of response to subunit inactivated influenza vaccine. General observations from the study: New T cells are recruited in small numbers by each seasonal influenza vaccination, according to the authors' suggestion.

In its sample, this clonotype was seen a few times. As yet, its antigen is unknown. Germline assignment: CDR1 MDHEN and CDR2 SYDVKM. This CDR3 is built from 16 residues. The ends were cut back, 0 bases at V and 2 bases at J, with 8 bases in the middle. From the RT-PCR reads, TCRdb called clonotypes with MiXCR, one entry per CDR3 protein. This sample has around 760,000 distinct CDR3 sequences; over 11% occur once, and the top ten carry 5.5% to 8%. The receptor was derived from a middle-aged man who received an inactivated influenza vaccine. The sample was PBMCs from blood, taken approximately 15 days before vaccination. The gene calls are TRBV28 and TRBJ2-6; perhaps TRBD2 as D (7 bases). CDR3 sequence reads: CASSLWRGPGANVLTF. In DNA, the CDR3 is TGTGCCAGCAGTTTATGGCGGGGGCCTGGGGCCAACGTCCTGACTTTC. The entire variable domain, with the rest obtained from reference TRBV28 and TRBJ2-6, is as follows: DVKVTQSSRYLVKRTGEKVFLECVQDMDHENMFWYRQDPGLGLRLIYFSYDVKMKEKGDIPEGYSVSREKKERFSLILESASTNQTSMYLCASSLWRGPGANVLTFGAGSRLTVL.